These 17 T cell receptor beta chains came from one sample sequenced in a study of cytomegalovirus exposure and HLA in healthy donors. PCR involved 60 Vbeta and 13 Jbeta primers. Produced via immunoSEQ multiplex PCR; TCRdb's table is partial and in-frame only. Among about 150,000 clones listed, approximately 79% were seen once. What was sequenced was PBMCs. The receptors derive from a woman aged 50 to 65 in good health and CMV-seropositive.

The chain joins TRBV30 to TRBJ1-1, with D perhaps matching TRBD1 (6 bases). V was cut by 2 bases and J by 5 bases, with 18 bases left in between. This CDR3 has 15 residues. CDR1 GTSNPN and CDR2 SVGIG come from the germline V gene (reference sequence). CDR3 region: CAWSPNRGWRTEAFF. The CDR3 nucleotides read TGTGCCTGGAGTCCCAATAGGGGGTGGAGGACTGAAGCTTTCTTT.

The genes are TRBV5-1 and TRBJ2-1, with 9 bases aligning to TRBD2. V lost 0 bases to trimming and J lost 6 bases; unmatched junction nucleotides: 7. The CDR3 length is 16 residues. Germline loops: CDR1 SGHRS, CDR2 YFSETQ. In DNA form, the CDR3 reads TGCGCCAGCAGCTTGGCCGGGACTAGCCCAAGCAATGAGCAGTTCTTC. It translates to CASSLAGTSPSNEQFF.

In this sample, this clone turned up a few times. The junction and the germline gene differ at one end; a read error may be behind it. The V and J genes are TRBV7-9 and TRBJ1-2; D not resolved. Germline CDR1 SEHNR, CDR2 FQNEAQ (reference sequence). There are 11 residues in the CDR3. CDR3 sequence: CSSSLADGYTF. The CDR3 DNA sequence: TGTTCCAGCAGCTTAGCCGATGGCTACACCTTC.

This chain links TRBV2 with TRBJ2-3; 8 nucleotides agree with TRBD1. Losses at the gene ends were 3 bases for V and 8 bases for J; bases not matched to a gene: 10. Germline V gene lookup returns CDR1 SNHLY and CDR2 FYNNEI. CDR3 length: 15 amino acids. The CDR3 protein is CASSDQGAPSGTQYF. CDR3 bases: TGTGCCAGCAGTGATCAGGGGGCTCCTTCGGGTACGCAGTATTTT.

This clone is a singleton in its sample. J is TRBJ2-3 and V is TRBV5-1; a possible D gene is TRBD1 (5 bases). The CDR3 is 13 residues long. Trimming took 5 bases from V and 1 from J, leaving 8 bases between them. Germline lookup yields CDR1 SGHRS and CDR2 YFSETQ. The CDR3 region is CASSFRGTDTQYF. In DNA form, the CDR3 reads TGCGCCAGCAGTTTCAGGGGCACAGATACGCAGTATTTT.

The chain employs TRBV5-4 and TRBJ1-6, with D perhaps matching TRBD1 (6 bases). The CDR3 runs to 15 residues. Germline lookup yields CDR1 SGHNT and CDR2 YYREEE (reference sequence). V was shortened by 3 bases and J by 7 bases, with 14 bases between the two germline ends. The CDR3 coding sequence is TGTGCCAGCAGCTCGAAGGGGGAAGGAAATTCACCCCTCCACTTT. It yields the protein CASSSKGEGNSPLHF.

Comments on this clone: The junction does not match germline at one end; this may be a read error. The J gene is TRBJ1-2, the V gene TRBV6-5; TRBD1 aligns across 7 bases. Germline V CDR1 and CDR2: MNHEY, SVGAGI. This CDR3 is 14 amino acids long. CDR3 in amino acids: CAISEHYRGYGYTF. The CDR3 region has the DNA TGTGCCATCAGTGAACACTACAGGGGTTATGGCTACACCTTC.

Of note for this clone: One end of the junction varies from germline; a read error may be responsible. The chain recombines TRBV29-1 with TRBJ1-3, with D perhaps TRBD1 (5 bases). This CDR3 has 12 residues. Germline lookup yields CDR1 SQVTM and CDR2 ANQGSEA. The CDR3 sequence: CSALTAGNAIYF. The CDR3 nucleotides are TGCAGCGCCCTGACAGCTGGAAACGCCATATATTTT.

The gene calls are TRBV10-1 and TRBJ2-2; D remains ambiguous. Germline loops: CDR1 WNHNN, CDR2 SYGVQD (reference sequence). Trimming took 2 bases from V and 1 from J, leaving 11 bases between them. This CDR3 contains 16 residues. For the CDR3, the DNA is TGCGCCAGCAGTGAGAGCATAACCGTGAACACCGGGGAGCTGTTTTTT. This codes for CASSESITVNTGELFF.

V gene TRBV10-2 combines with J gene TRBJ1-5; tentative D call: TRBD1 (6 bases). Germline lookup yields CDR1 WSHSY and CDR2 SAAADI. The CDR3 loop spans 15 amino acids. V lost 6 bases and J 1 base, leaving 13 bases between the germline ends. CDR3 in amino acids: CASRDSSWSNQPQHF. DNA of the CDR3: TGCGCCAGCAGGGACAGTTCGTGGAGCAATCAGCCCCAGCATTTT.

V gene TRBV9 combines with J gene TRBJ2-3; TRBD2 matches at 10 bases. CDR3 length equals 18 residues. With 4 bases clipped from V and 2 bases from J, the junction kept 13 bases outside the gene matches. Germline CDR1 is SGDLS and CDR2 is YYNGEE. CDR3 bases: TGTGCCAGCAGCCCCCAGCGGGGGGGCCGCAAAATCACAGATACGCAGTATTTT. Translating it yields CASSPQRGGRKITDTQYF.

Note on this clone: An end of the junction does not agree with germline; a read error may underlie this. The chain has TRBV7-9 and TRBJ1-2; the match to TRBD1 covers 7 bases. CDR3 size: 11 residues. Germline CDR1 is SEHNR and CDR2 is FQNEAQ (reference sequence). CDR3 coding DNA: TGTTCCAGCAGCTCGTCCTGGGGGACAGTCTTC. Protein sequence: CSSSSSWGTVF.

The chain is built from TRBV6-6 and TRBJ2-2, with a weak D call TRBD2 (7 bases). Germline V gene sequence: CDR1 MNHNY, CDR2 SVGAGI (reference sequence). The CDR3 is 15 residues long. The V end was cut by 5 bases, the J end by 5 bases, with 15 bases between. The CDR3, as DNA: TGTGCCAGCAGTGGGGGGGGCTCGGGAACCGGGGAGCTGTTTTTT. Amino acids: CASSGGGSGTGELFF.

The DNA of the CDR3 is TGTGCCAGCAGCTTAGCCACAGGGGTGGATCAGCCCCAGCATTTT. Translating gives CASSLATGVDQPQHF. The rearrangement joins TRBV11-2 to TRBJ1-5; 7 nucleotides agree with TRBD1. Germline values: CDR1 SGHAT, CDR2 FQNNGV. CDR3 length: 15 residues. Trimming took 1 base from V and 5 from J; bases not matched to a gene: 5.

CDR3 region: CSVVKLRDISYEQYF. CDR3 in DNA: TGCAGCGTTGTAAAGCTCCGGGACATCTCCTACGAGCAGTACTTC. V and J are TRBV29-1 and TRBJ2-7, with D maybe TRBD1 (6 bases). Germline V gene sequence: CDR1 SQVTM, CDR2 ANQGSEA. The ends were cut back, 4 bases at V and 0 bases at J, with 16 bases in the middle. This CDR3 is built from 15 residues.

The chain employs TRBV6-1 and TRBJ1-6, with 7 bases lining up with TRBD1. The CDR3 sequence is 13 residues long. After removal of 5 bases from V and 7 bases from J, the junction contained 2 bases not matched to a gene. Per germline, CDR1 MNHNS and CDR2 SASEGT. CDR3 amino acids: CASSTGQNSPLHF. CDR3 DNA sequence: TGTGCCAGCAGTACGGGACAGAATTCACCCCTCCACTTT.

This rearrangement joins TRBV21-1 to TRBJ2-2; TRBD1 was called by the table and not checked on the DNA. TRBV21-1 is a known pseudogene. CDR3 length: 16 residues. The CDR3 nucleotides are TGTGCCAGCAGCATCAAACAGGGATTGAACACCGGGGAGCTGTTTTTT. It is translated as CASSIKQGLNTGELFF.